The 30 T cell receptor beta chains listed next were all sequenced from one sample in a study of OX40 agonist ivuxolimab in advanced cancers. Produced via immunoSEQ multiplex PCR; TCRdb's table is partial and in-frame only. The sample lists under 85,000 clones, approximately 95% seen once, with 9.5% to 12% in the top ten. Source: CD4+ or CD8+ T cells sorted from blood, taken in a trial of the OX40 agonist ivuxolimab. Receptor source: an adult with an advanced solid tumor such as melanoma, head and neck, liver or kidney cancer.

The CDR3 DNA reads as TGTGCCATCAGTGAGTCGACAATGGGACACTACGAGCAGTACTTC. It translates to CAISESTMGHYEQYF. The chain carries TRBV10-3 and TRBJ2-7, with TRBD1 as a possible D gene (6 bases). The V end lost 0 bases, the J end lost 3 bases, and 12 bases lay between the germline ends. This CDR3 region has 15 residues. Germline assignment: CDR1 ENHRY and CDR2 SYGVKD.

This chain joins TRBV6-1 and TRBJ1-2; 10 bases are shared with TRBD1. This CDR3 spans 15 amino acids. V was pared by 6 bases and J by 2 bases, with 6 bases of the junction left unmatched. Germline CDR1 and CDR2: MNHNS and SASEGT. The CDR3 loop reads CASRPPGQGNYGYTF. The CDR3 region has the DNA TGTGCCAGCAGGCCGCCGGGACAGGGGAACTATGGCTACACCTTC.

J is TRBJ2-1 and V is TRBV30; the D gene is possibly TRBD2 (6 bases). The ends were cut back, 0 bases at V and 7 bases at J, with 7 bases in the middle. Looked up from germline, CDR1 is GTSNPN and CDR2 is SVGIG (reference sequence). The CDR3 has 12 residues. The CDR3 DNA follows: TGTGCCTGGAGTGTACTAGCTAATGAGCAGTTCTTC. Its translation: CAWSVLANEQFF. Looking up the rest from reference TRBV30 and TRBJ2-1 gives the full variable domain: SQTIHQWPATLVQPVGSPLSLECTVEGTSNPNLYWYRQAAGRGLQLLFYSVGIGQISSEVPQNLSASRPQDRQFILSSKKLLLSDSGFYLCAWSVLANEQFFGPGTRLTVL.

The chain uses TRBV11-2 and TRBJ2-1; D assignment may be TRBD1 or TRBD2 (5 bases each). This CDR3 has 17 residues. Trimming took 5 bases from V and 0 from J, leaving 17 bases between them. Germline CDR1 and CDR2: SGHAT and FQNNGV. The CDR3 here is CASSPWGGFSSYNEQFF. The CDR3 DNA reads as TGTGCCAGCAGCCCCTGGGGCGGGTTTAGCTCCTACAATGAGCAGTTCTTC.

This sequence joins TRBV12-5 and TRBJ2-7; TRBD1 aligns across 9 bases. Trimming at V came to 1 base and at J to 3 bases, leaving 4 bases not matched to a gene. The CDR3 is 15 amino acids. Germline V lookup: CDR1 LGHNT, CDR2 FRNRAP. CDR3 region: CASGLGTGDDYEQYF. The CDR3, as DNA: TGTGCTAGTGGTTTGGGGACAGGGGACGACTACGAGCAGTACTTC. Filled out from reference TRBV12-5 and TRBJ2-7, the complete variable domain reads DARVTQTPRHKVTEMGQEVTMRCQPILGHNTVFWYRQTMMQGLELLAYFRNRAPLDDSGMPKDRFSAEMPDATLATLKIQPSEPRDSAVYFCASGLGTGDDYEQYFGPGTRLTVT.

The V gene is TRBV5-3, the J gene TRBJ1-2; 8 bases map to TRBD1. TRBV5-3 is classed as an ORF, of uncertain function. The CDR3 is 18 residues long. V shed 5 bases and J 0 bases; nucleotides not matched to a gene: 15. For the CDR3, the DNA is TGTGCCAGAAGGACCGGTGGACAGGGAATCATAGCTAACTATGGCTACACCTTC. Encoded protein: CARRTGGQGIIANYGYTF.

The chain links TRBV2 to TRBJ2-1, with 9 bases matching TRBD2. Germline V gene sequence: CDR1 SNHLY, CDR2 FYNNEI. Trimming cost V 10 bases and J 4 bases; bases outside gene matches: 11. CDR3 length: 15 residues. The chain's CDR3 is CAILLREGNYNEQFF. In DNA form, the CDR3 reads TGTGCCATACTGCTGCGGGAGGGCAATTACAATGAGCAGTTCTTC.

The chain is built from TRBV27 and TRBJ2-1, with D possibly being TRBD1 (6 bases). In germline, CDR1 is MNHEY, CDR2 SMNVEV (reference sequence). The V gene lost 2 bases and the J gene lost 3 bases, with 8 bases spanning the gap. The CDR3 loop spans 14 amino acids. Here the CDR3 reads CASSLMDSYNEQFF. The CDR3 coding sequence is TGTGCCAGCAGTTTAATGGACAGCTACAATGAGCAGTTCTTC.

This clone has a single count. The rearrangement uses TRBV4-3 and TRBJ2-4; 8 bases align to TRBD1. The CDR3 contains 17 residues. The J segment lost 1 base and the V segment lost 1 base, leaving 6 bases of the junction unmatched. Germline loops: CDR1 LGHNA, CDR2 YSLEER. The CDR3 sequence: CASSQGRQGMAKNIQYF. DNA for the CDR3: TGCGCCAGCAGCCAAGGCAGACAGGGGATGGCCAAAAACATTCAGTACTTC.

The V and J genes are TRBV29-1 and TRBJ1-5; 9 positions agree with TRBD1. Losses at the gene ends were 6 bases for V and 5 bases for J; bases not matched to a gene: 5. The CDR3 is 13 amino acids. From germline, CDR1 is SQVTM and CDR2 ANQGSEA. Written as DNA, the CDR3 is TGCAGCGTGGGGACAGGGTACGATCAGCCCCAGCATTTT. Translation gives CSVGTGYDQPQHF.

This chain links TRBV7-6 with TRBJ2-3; TRBD1 matches 8 bases. Per the germline V gene, CDR1 is SGHVS and CDR2 is FNYEAQ. The CDR3 length is 17 residues. Trimming took 4 bases from V and 4 from J; bases not matched to a gene: 13. The CDR3 spells CASSSNQGATFPDTQYF. The CDR3 DNA reads as TGTGCCAGCAGCTCAAATCAGGGGGCGACTTTCCCAGATACGCAGTATTTT.

The chain employs TRBV4-3 and TRBJ1-5; no definite D call. From germline, CDR1 is LGHNA and CDR2 YSLEER. The CDR3 sequence is 22 residues long. Deletions cut 0 bases from V and 3 bases from J, with 30 bases between. The CDR3 here is CASSQDLKGPRSNLALNQPQHF. In DNA, the CDR3 is TGCGCCAGCAGCCAAGATCTGAAAGGCCCAAGGTCCAATCTGGCCCTCAATCAGCCCCAGCATTTT.

J is TRBJ1-5 and V is TRBV4-2, with 7 bases that match TRBD1. J gave up 4 bases and V 5 bases, and 5 bases lay outside the gene matches. The V gene's germline CDR1 is LGHNA and CDR2 YNFKEQ. The CDR3 contains 14 residues. This CDR3 reads CASSAGTENQPQHF. CDR3 coding DNA: TGTGCCAGCAGCGCCGGGACAGAAAATCAGCCCCAGCATTTT.

This sequence joins TRBV6-6 and TRBJ1-5; TRBD1 agrees at 7 bases. From germline, CDR1 is MNHNY and CDR2 SVGAGI (reference sequence). After removal of 6 bases from V and 2 bases from J, the junction contained 10 bases not matched to a gene. CDR3 size: 16 residues. The CDR3 DNA is TGTGCCAGCAGGGATAGAGTTCAGGGGGGCAATCAGCCCCAGCATTTT. Residues: CASRDRVQGGNQPQHF.

The genes are TRBV6-6 and TRBJ2-4; tentatively, D is TRBD1 (6 bases). CDR1 MNHNY and CDR2 SVGAGI come from the germline V gene (reference sequence). This CDR3 is built from 16 residues. Trimming took off 2 bases at V and 0 bases at J, with 11 bases between the two ends. DNA for the CDR3: TGTGCCAGCAGTTACCCAGGGGAAGGAGCCAAAAACATTCAGTACTTC. It yields the protein CASSYPGEGAKNIQYF.

To note about this clone: The sample holds other DNA sequences that translate to the same CDR3. V and J are TRBV9 and TRBJ1-5; perhaps TRBD1 as D (5 bases). Germline V gene data show CDR1 as SGDLS and CDR2 as YYNGEE. The CDR3 totals 14 residues. V lost 0 bases and J lost 2, with 6 bases in between. In nucleotides, the CDR3 is TGTGCCAGCAGCGTAGGGGGGGGCAATCAGCCCCAGCATTTT. Residues: CASSVGGGNQPQHF.

V gene TRBV5-5 combines with J gene TRBJ1-2; D remains unclear. The V end lost 0 bases, the J end lost 7 bases, and 19 bases lay between the germline ends. Germline-derived CDR1 and CDR2 are SGHKS and YYEKEE (reference sequence). The CDR3 is 16 amino acids. CDR3 DNA sequence: TGTGCCAGCAGCTTGGCAGGCCCGACCAAAGGATTTGGCTACACCTTC. Translating gives CASSLAGPTKGFGYTF.

As DNA, the CDR3 is TGTGCCAGCAGTTTTCGGTTCGGTCAGGACGTTATTACGAGCTATGGCTACACCTTC. Its translation: CASSFRFGQDVITSYGYTF. The chain employs TRBV28 and TRBJ1-2, with D unresolved. V lost 3 bases and J lost 4, with 27 bases in between. The germline CDR1 and CDR2 sequences are MDHEN and SYDVKM. The CDR3 is made up of 19 amino acids.

The chain recombines TRBV13 with TRBJ1-3; D gene ambiguous. CDR3 length: 14 amino acids. The germline gives CDR1 PRHDT, CDR2 FYEKMQ (reference sequence). Trimming stripped 5 bases from V and 0 bases from J, with 8 bases between. CDR3 in amino acids: CASSPWDSGNTIYF. The CDR3 DNA reads as TGTGCCAGCAGCCCGTGGGACTCTGGAAACACCATATATTTT.

J is TRBJ2-5 and V is TRBV9; TRBD1 aligns across 7 bases. The CDR3 extends over 15 amino acids. CDR1 and CDR2 (germline): SGDLS, YYNGEE. J gave up 1 base and V 0 bases, and 3 bases lay outside the gene matches. The CDR3 DNA reads as TGTGCCAGCAGCGTAGGAGGGGGCCCCCAAGAGACCCAGTACTTC. As protein: CASSVGGGPQETQYF.

V and J are TRBV10-3 and TRBJ1-4; D is perhaps TRBD1 (6 bases). The CDR3 is 16 residues long. CDR1 ENHRY and CDR2 SYGVKD come from the germline V gene. V gave up 0 bases and J gave up 5 bases, with 13 bases separating them. CDR3 sequence (DNA): TGTGCCATCAGTGAGTCCCAGACAGGAACGAATGAAAAACTGTTTTTT. Translation gives CAISESQTGTNEKLFF.

The V and J genes are TRBV9 and TRBJ2-2, with unresolved D. V was trimmed by 0 bases and J by 1 base, leaving 4 bases between them. Germline CDR1 SGDLS, CDR2 YYNGEE. The CDR3 covers 14 residues. The CDR3 sequence is CASSVALNTGELFF. CDR3 coding DNA: TGTGCCAGCAGCGTAGCTCTGAACACCGGGGAGCTGTTTTTT.

The chain couples TRBV5-4 to TRBJ1-4; 9 bases line up with TRBD1. In germline, CDR1 is SGHNT, CDR2 YYREEE (reference sequence). CDR3 length: 16 amino acids. Losses at the gene ends were 3 bases for V and 7 bases for J; bases not matched to a gene: 10. CDR3 sequence reads: CASSSVWGTGTEKLFF. In DNA form, the CDR3 reads TGTGCCAGCAGCTCGGTTTGGGGGACAGGGACTGAAAAACTGTTTTTT.

V gene TRBV5-1 combines with J gene TRBJ1-1; 8 nucleotides match TRBD1. The junction had 4 bases not matched to a gene; V was cut back by 2 bases and J by 4 bases. The CDR3 contains 14 residues. Germline lookup yields CDR1 SGHRS and CDR2 YFSETQ. CDR3: CASSFGQGGTEAFF. CDR3 coding DNA: TGCGCCAGCAGCTTCGGACAGGGTGGCACTGAAGCTTTCTTT.

This clone was detected once. The chain carries TRBV28 and TRBJ1-2, with TRBD1 identical over 7 bases. The CDR3 spans 13 residues. Trimming at V came to 5 bases and at J to 7 bases, leaving 7 bases not matched to a gene. Germline V gene sequence: CDR1 MDHEN, CDR2 SYDVKM. CDR3 sequence (DNA): TGTGCCAGCAGTATCCCGGACAGGTCTGGCTACACCTTC. Translation: CASSIPDRSGYTF.

The rearrangement joins TRBV13 to TRBJ2-2; 10 positions agree with TRBD2. J lost 1 base, V lost 2 bases, and 4 bases had no gene match. The CDR3 extends over 17 amino acids. CDR1 and CDR2 from the germline V gene are PRHDT and FYEKMQ (reference sequence). The CDR3 nucleotides read TGTGCCAGCAGCTTACCCAGCGGGAGGGGGAACACCGGGGAGCTGTTTTTT. Translated, it gives CASSLPSGRGNTGELFF.

The genes are TRBV19 and TRBJ2-5, with TRBD1 as a possible D gene (5 bases). Matching the DNA end better, TRBJ2-7 makes the J call doubtful. From germline, CDR1 is LNHDA and CDR2 SQIVND (reference sequence). This CDR3 spans 16 amino acids. The CDR3 region has the DNA TGTGCCAGTTCTCATCGGCGGACCGCCAGGGACTACGAGCAGTACTTC. It is translated as CASSHRRTARDYEQYF.

In DNA, the CDR3 is TGTGCCAGCAGCTCTCGCACGGGCACAGATACGCAGTATTTT. As protein: CASSSRTGTDTQYF. This chain joins TRBV5-8 and TRBJ2-3; D is uncertain. V was trimmed by 3 bases and J by 1 base, leaving 9 bases between them. Germline V lookup: CDR1 SGHTS, CDR2 YDEGEE. The CDR3 is 14 amino acids. Variable domain in full (rest from reference TRBV5-8 and TRBJ2-3): EAGVTQSPTHLIKTRGQQATLRCSPISGHTSVYWYQQALGLGLQFLLWYDEGEERNRGNFPPRFSGRQFPNYSSELNVNALELEDSALYLCASSSRTGTDTQYFGPGTRLTVL.

The rearrangement uses TRBV5-1 and TRBJ2-3; no reliable D call. The V gene lost 3 bases and the J gene lost 2 bases, with 19 bases spanning the gap. This CDR3 spans 17 amino acids. Looked up from germline, CDR1 is SGHRS and CDR2 is YFSETQ. The CDR3 DNA reads TGCGCCAGCAGCTCACCCATCGACGGGTTTTTCACAGATACGCAGTATTTT. Encoded protein: CASSSPIDGFFTDTQYF.

This clone has a handful of counts. This chain uses TRBV7-9 with TRBJ1-1, with TRBD1 as a possible D gene (5 bases). This CDR3 has 15 residues. Germline values: CDR1 SEHNR, CDR2 FQNEAQ (reference sequence). V was shortened by 7 bases and J by 1 base, with 16 bases between the two germline ends. This chain's CDR3 is CASIKIPGTNTEAFF. The CDR3 nucleotides are TGTGCCAGCATCAAAATCCCCGGGACGAACACTGAAGCTTTCTTT. Filled out from reference TRBV7-9 and TRBJ1-1, the complete variable domain reads DTGVSQNPRHKITKRGQNVTFRCDPISEHNRLYWYRQTLGQGPEFLTYFQNEAQLEKSRLLSDRFSAERPKGSFSTLEIQRTEQGDSAMYLCASIKIPGTNTEAFFGQGTRLTVV.